Listed below are T cell receptor beta chains from one sample, sequenced in a study of beta chain features in type 1 diabetes. Method: immunoSEQ multiplex PCR; TCRdb's copy keeps in-frame clones and lacks some. The profile shows some 350,000 clones, approximately 13% of them singletons. The source material was naive CD4+ T cells from blood. The source is a woman aged 18-35 years with type 1 diabetes. The CDR3 runs from the conserved cysteine through the conserved F or W. The order of the fields is CDR3 protein, CDR3 DNA, clone size, J gene, D gene, V gene. A D gene is named only where the DNA matches it firmly. The size of a clone is reported for some rows only, either as once, few or many, or as a class for expanded clones.

CDR3: CASSFDGQGGYEQYF; DNA: TGTGCCAGCAGTTTTGACGGACAGGGAGGGTACGAGCAGTACTTC; size: few; J: TRBJ2-7; D: .; V: TRBV28
CDR3: CASSYSRYNQPQHF; DNA: TGTGCCAGCAGTTACTCGCGGTACAATCAGCCCCAGCATTTT; size: .; J: TRBJ1-5; D: .; V: TRBV6-5
CDR3: CASSVGGSTNEKLFF; DNA: TGTGCCAGCAGCGTTGGAGGGTCAACTAATGAAAAACTGTTTTTT; size: .; J: TRBJ1-4; D: .; V: TRBV9
CDR3: CASSDPSATGGFGETQYF; DNA: TGTGCCAGCAGCGACCCCTCTGCGACAGGGGGATTTGGGGAGACCCAGTACTTC; size: .; J: TRBJ2-5; D: TRBD1; V: TRBV7-9
CDR3: CASSLARTGEKLFF; DNA: TGTGCCAGCAGCTTAGCCCGGACAGGGGAAAAACTGTTTTTT; size: .; J: TRBJ1-4; D: TRBD1; V: TRBV7-2
CDR3: CATSSRQNTGELFF; DNA: TGTGCCACCAGCAGCCGACAGAACACCGGGGAGCTGTTTTTT; size: .; J: TRBJ2-2; D: .; V: TRBV15
CDR3: CASRKSRDRGYNEQFF; DNA: TGTGCCAGCCGTAAGTCCCGGGACAGGGGCTACAATGAGCAGTTCTTC; size: .; J: TRBJ2-1; D: TRBD1; V: TRBV2
CDR3: CASRPTATYEQYF; DNA: TGTGCCAGCAGACCGACAGCAACCTACGAGCAGTACTTC; size: .; J: TRBJ2-7; D: .; V: TRBV6-6
CDR3: CASSFRSGSDTQYF; DNA: TGTGCCAGCAGCTTTCGGTCAGGCTCAGATACGCAGTATTTT; size: .; J: TRBJ2-3; D: .; V: TRBV7-2
CDR3: CASSAGVTGELFF; DNA: TGCGCCAGCAGCGCCGGAGTTACCGGGGAGCTGTTTTTT; size: .; J: TRBJ2-2; D: .; V: TRBV5-1
CDR3: CASSLKWSGAYNEQFF; DNA: TGTGCCAGCAGCCTCAAGTGGAGCGGGGCCTACAATGAGCAGTTCTTC; size: few; J: TRBJ2-1; D: TRBD2; V: TRBV14
CDR3: CASRAGGGETQYF; DNA: TGTGCCAGCAGGGCGGGAGGCGGGGAGACCCAGTACTTC; size: .; J: TRBJ2-5; D: TRBD2; V: TRBV28
CDR3: CASSLARQGGDEKLFF; DNA: TGCGCCAGCAGCTTGGCCCGGCAAGGAGGGGATGAAAAACTGTTTTTT; size: .; J: TRBJ1-4; D: .; V: TRBV5-1
CDR3: CASRPGGILNIQYF; DNA: TGTGCCAGCAGGCCCGGGGGAATCCTAAACATTCAGTACTTC; size: .; J: TRBJ2-4; D: .; V: TRBV11-2
CDR3: CASRLGSGEKLFF; DNA: TGTGCCAGCAGGCTCGGTTCGGGTGAAAAACTGTTTTTT; size: few; J: TRBJ1-4; D: .; V: TRBV11-2
CDR3: CASSPRQGAGEQYF; DNA: TGTGCCAGCAGTCCAAGACAGGGGGCGGGAGAGCAGTACTTC; size: .; J: TRBJ2-7; D: TRBD1; V: TRBV7-9
CDR3: CASSTRTRIISTDTQYF; DNA: TGTGCCAGTAGTACACGTACTAGGATAATTAGCACAGATACGCAGTATTTT; size: few; J: TRBJ2-3; D: .; V: TRBV19
CDR3: CASSQATGPGNTIYF; DNA: TGCGCCAGCAGCCAAGCCACAGGGCCTGGAAACACCATATATTTT; size: .; J: TRBJ1-3; D: .; V: TRBV4-3
CDR3: CASSQVGLAGYEQYF; DNA: TGTGCCAGCAGTCAGGTGGGGCTAGCGGGGTACGAGCAGTACTTC; size: few; J: TRBJ2-7; D: TRBD2; V: TRBV28
CDR3: CATSTPGLAGTDTQYF; DNA: TGTGCCACCAGCACCCCTGGACTAGCGGGGACAGATACGCAGTATTTT; size: few; J: TRBJ2-3; D: TRBD2; V: TRBV15
CDR3: CASTPAGPTEAFF; DNA: TGTGCCAGCACCCCCGCGGGGCCCACTGAAGCTTTCTTT; size: .; J: TRBJ1-1; D: .; V: TRBV28
CDR3: CAGSWGGAPAYEQYF; DNA: TGTGCCGGTTCGTGGGGAGGGGCGCCCGCCTACGAGCAGTACTTC; size: few; J: TRBJ2-7; D: TRBD2; V: TRBV30
CDR3: CSVEAGSGYNEQFF; DNA: TGCAGCGTTGAAGCCGGTAGCGGGTACAATGAGCAGTTCTTC; size: few; J: TRBJ2-1; D: TRBD2; V: TRBV29-1
CDR3: CASSLGGQGNQPQHF; DNA: TGCGCCAGCAGCTTGGGCGGACAGGGAAATCAGCCCCAGCATTTT; size: few; J: TRBJ1-5; D: TRBD1; V: TRBV5-1
CDR3: CASRGTGGRQPQHF; DNA: TGTGCCAGCAGGGGGACAGGGGGCCGTCAGCCCCAGCATTTT; size: .; J: TRBJ1-5; D: TRBD1; V: TRBV2
CDR3: CASSPSGQAYEQYF; DNA: TGCGCCAGCAGCCCTTCCGGACAGGCCTACGAGCAGTACTTC; size: few; J: TRBJ2-7; D: TRBD1; V: TRBV5-1
CDR3: CASSQEPGVAGGRSTDTQYF; DNA: TGTGCCAGCAGCCAAGAACCCGGGGTAGCGGGAGGGAGAAGCACAGATACGCAGTATTTT; size: few; J: TRBJ2-3; D: TRBD2; V: TRBV4-2
CDR3: CSVDGWAEENYGYTF; DNA: TGCAGCGTTGACGGATGGGCAGAAGAAAACTATGGCTACACCTTC; size: .; J: TRBJ1-2; D: .; V: TRBV29-1
CDR3: CASSQDSGRASGSQETQYF; DNA: TGTGCCAGCAGCCAAGACTCCGGTAGGGCTAGCGGGAGCCAAGAGACCCAGTACTTC; size: .; J: TRBJ2-5; D: TRBD2; V: TRBV4-2
CDR3: CASSPTSGQETQYF; DNA: TGCGCCAGCAGCCCGACTAGCGGGCAAGAGACCCAGTACTTC; size: .; J: TRBJ2-5; D: TRBD2; V: TRBV5-1
CDR3: CASSQRSEETQYF; DNA: TGTGCCAGCAGCCAAAGGAGTGAGGAGACCCAGTACTTC; size: few; J: TRBJ2-5; D: .; V: TRBV4-2
CDR3: CASSQQLAAYEQYF; DNA: TGTGCCAGCAGCCAACAACTAGCGGCGTACGAGCAGTACTTC; size: .; J: TRBJ2-7; D: TRBD2; V: TRBV14
CDR3: CASSLPHSGQPQETQYF; DNA: TGTGCCAGCAGCTTACCGCATTCGGGACAACCCCAAGAGACCCAGTACTTC; size: few; J: TRBJ2-5; D: .; V: TRBV7-9
CDR3: CASSLDPGPSVSTDTQYF; DNA: TGTGCCAGCAGCTTAGACCCCGGGCCTAGCGTATCCACAGATACGCAGTATTTT; size: .; J: TRBJ2-3; D: .; V: TRBV7-6
CDR3: CASAAYNEQFF; DNA: TGTGCCTCGGCGGCATACAATGAGCAGTTCTTC; size: few; J: TRBJ2-1; D: .; V: TRBV30
CDR3: CASSDQGNSYTF; DNA: TGTGCCAGCAGTGATCAGGGTAATAGCTACACCTTC; size: .; J: TRBJ1-2; D: .; V: TRBV2
CDR3: CATSPRGSGANVLTF; DNA: TGTGCCACCAGCCCCAGGGGCTCTGGGGCCAACGTCCTGACTTTC; size: few; J: TRBJ2-6; D: .; V: TRBV15
CDR3: CASSRSLTSGRRNNEQFF; DNA: TGTGCCAGCAGCCGGTCCCTTACTAGCGGGAGGAGGAACAATGAGCAGTTCTTC; size: few; J: TRBJ2-1; D: TRBD2; V: TRBV5-4
CDR3: CASSIGSGSNQPQHF; DNA: TGTGCCAGTAGTATCGGTAGCGGCAGTAATCAGCCCCAGCATTTT; size: few; J: TRBJ1-5; D: .; V: TRBV19
CDR3: CASSPTSGYNEQFF; DNA: TGTGCCAGCAGCCCGACTAGCGGATACAATGAGCAGTTCTTC; size: few; J: TRBJ2-1; D: TRBD2; V: TRBV14
CDR3: CSGTTGENYGYTF; DNA: TGCAGCGGGACGACAGGGGAAAACTATGGCTACACCTTC; size: .; J: TRBJ1-2; D: TRBD1; V: TRBV29-1